A single sample is the source of the 6 T cell receptor beta chains below, sequenced in a study of T cells after yellow fever vaccination. TCRdb ran MiXCR on the 5' RACE reads and lists one entry per CDR3 protein. The data contain some 200,000 distinct CDR3 sequences, 8% to 13% of them singletons. The specimen was CD8+ T cells sorted from PBMCs, collected 15 days after the yellow fever booster vaccination. These receptors came from a man aged 18 to 29 who received the YFV17D yellow fever vaccine.

The genes are TRBV7-3 and TRBJ2-1; a possible D gene is TRBD1 (6 bases). This CDR3 comprises 11 residues. The V end was cut by 5 bases, the J end by 9 bases, with 8 bases between. Germline CDR1 and CDR2: SGHTA and FQGTGA. The CDR3 sequence: CASSQGTEQFF. Here the CDR3 DNA reads TGTGCCAGCAGCCAGGGGACTGAGCAGTTCTTC.

The chain recombines TRBV6-2 or TRBV6-3 with TRBJ2-7; D not certain. Germline CDR1 is MNHEY and CDR2 is SVGEGT. The CDR3 length is 14 residues. The V end was cut by 7 bases, the J end by 0 bases, with 13 bases between. The CDR3 coding sequence is TGTGCCAGCACTCGAAGGGCTCCCTCCTACGAGCAGTACTTC. Protein sequence: CASTRRAPSYEQYF.

The rearrangement links TRBV12-3 or TRBV12-4 to TRBJ1-3, with TRBD1 as a possible D gene (5 bases). The CDR3 is 15 amino acids. The V end was cut by 6 bases, the J end by 0 bases, with 12 bases between. The CDR3 DNA sequence: TGTGCCAGCAGGCCGGGGGTCTTCTCTGGAAACACCATATATTTT. It encodes CASRPGVFSGNTIYF.

Here the CDR3 DNA reads TGCGCCAGCAGCCTTGGAGGGGTCACCGGGGAGCTGTTTTTT. This sequence encodes CASSLGGVTGELFF. This rearrangement joins TRBV4-1 to TRBJ2-2; TRBD2 might be the D (6 bases). Per the germline V gene, CDR1 is MGHRA and CDR2 is YSYEKL. CDR3 length: 14 amino acids. With 4 bases removed from V and 4 bases from J, the gap between germline ends came to 10 bases.

The chain is built from TRBV9 and TRBJ1-1; D is unresolved. The CDR3 runs to 14 residues. Germline assignment: CDR1 SGDLS and CDR2 YYNGEE. V shed 2 bases and J shed 4 bases, with 12 bases lying between them. Here the CDR3 reads CASSVPPQSTEAFF. The DNA of the CDR3 is TGTGCCAGCAGCGTCCCCCCCCAGTCCACTGAAGCTTTCTTT. The whole variable domain, remainder taken from reference TRBV9 and TRBJ1-1, is DSGVTQTPKHLITATGQRVTLRCSPRSGDLSVYWYQQSLDQGLQFLIQYYNGEERAKGNILERFSAQQFPDLHSELNLSSLELGDSALYFCASSVPPQSTEAFFGQGTRLTVV.

The sample holds many counts of this clonotype. V gene TRBV7-9 combines with J gene TRBJ2-5; D is unresolved. Germline V gene sequence: CDR1 SEHNR, CDR2 FQNEAQ (reference sequence). The CDR3 contains 12 residues. V was pared by 5 bases and J by 0 bases, with 4 bases between. This CDR3 is CASSKNQETQYF. Here the CDR3 DNA reads TGTGCCAGCAGCAAAAACCAAGAGACCCAGTACTTC. Together with reference TRBV7-9 and TRBJ2-5, the CDR3 gives the full variable domain: DTGVSQNPRHKITKRGQNVTFRCDPISEHNRLYWYRQTLGQGPEFLTYFQNEAQLEKSRLLSDRFSAERPKGSFSTLEIQRTEQGDSAMYLCASSKNQETQYFGPGTRLLVL.